These 10 T cell receptor beta chains share one sample of origin, sequenced in a study of cytomegalovirus exposure and HLA in healthy donors. It was with 60 Vbeta and 13 Jbeta primers that the PCR ran. Some clones are missing from TCRdb's copy, which holds only in-frame ones; the method was immunoSEQ multiplex PCR. The repertoire holds approximately 160,000 clones, with more than 65% as singletons. Specimen: PBMCs. These receptors all come from a man in his fifties or sixties in good health and CMV-seropositive.

The rearrangement links TRBV5-4 to TRBJ1-3, with TRBD1 as a possible D gene (5 bases). Per the germline V gene, CDR1 is SGHNT and CDR2 is YYREEE (reference sequence). Trimming shortened V by 4 bases and J by 0 bases, and 14 bases separated the two germline ends. The CDR3 length is 16 residues. The CDR3: CASSPGGGSSGNTIYF. In DNA, the CDR3 is TGTGCCAGCAGCCCGGGGGGAGGTAGCTCTGGAAACACCATATATTTT. Full variable domain (remainder filled in from reference TRBV5-4 and TRBJ1-3): ETGVTQSPTHLIKTRGQQVTLRCSSQSGHNTVSWYQQALGQGPQFIFQYYREEENGRGNFPPRFSGLQFPNYSSELNVNALELDDSALYLCASSPGGGSSGNTIYFGEGSWLTVV.

The chain couples TRBV7-9 to TRBJ2-7; a possible D gene is TRBD1 (6 bases). The germline V gene has CDR1 SEHNR and CDR2 FQNEAQ (reference sequence). Deletions cut 3 bases from V and 2 bases from J, with 14 bases between. The CDR3 is 15 residues long. As DNA, the CDR3 is TGTGCCAGCAGCTTTACCGGGACACAGACCTACGAGCAGTACTTC. It translates to CASSFTGTQTYEQYF.

This chain joins TRBV7-3 and TRBJ1-1; D unclear. Germline CDR1 reads SGHTA; CDR2 reads FQGTGA. CDR3 length: 13 residues. V was clipped by 0 bases and J by 7 bases, with 9 bases between them. The CDR3 region is CASSLTAADEAFF. CDR3 coding DNA: TGTGCCAGCAGCTTAACGGCTGCGGATGAAGCTTTCTTT.

This chain connects TRBV30 to TRBJ2-5; TRBD2 matches 7 bases. The junction had 2 bases not matched to a gene; V was cut back by 4 bases and J by 3 bases. CDR1 and CDR2 from the germline V gene are GTSNPN and SVGIG (reference sequence). The CDR3 consists of 12 residues. CDR3 protein: CAWMGGKETQYF. The CDR3 DNA reads TGTGCCTGGATGGGGGGGAAAGAGACCCAGTACTTC.

This chain connects TRBV6-4 to TRBJ1-1; no firm D call. This CDR3 spans 14 amino acids. Trimming took 6 bases from V and 4 from J, leaving 15 bases between them. Germline lookup yields CDR1 MRHNA and CDR2 SNTAGT. The CDR3 is CASSPQVEGTEAFF. CDR3 sequence (DNA): TGTGCCAGCAGCCCTCAGGTCGAAGGCACTGAAGCTTTCTTT.

This clone was seen more than once but under ten times. This chain connects TRBV2 to TRBJ1-4, with D uncertain. Germline-derived CDR1 and CDR2 are SNHLY and FYNNEI. The V and J ends lost 5 bases and 5 bases respectively, with 12 bases between them. This CDR3 contains 14 residues. The CDR3 nucleotides are TGTGCCAGCAGTTTACAGAGTAAGAATGAAAAACTGTTTTTT. Its protein product is CASSLQSKNEKLFF.

The gene calls are TRBV12-5 and TRBJ2-5, with D hard to call. Trimming removed 3 bases from V and 5 bases from J, with 7 bases in between. The length of the CDR3 is 12 residues. CDR1 and CDR2 (germline): LGHNT, FRNRAP. In DNA, the CDR3 is TGTGCTAGTGGTTTTACCGCGGAGACCCAGTACTTC. This sequence encodes CASGFTAETQYF.

This chain uses TRBV6-5 with TRBJ2-7, with 9 bases identical to TRBD1. V was clipped by 2 bases and J by 3 bases; unmatched bases: 2. Germline V gene lookup returns CDR1 MNHEY and CDR2 SVGAGI. CDR3 size: 14 residues. Here the CDR3 reads CASSYGDRVYEQYF. The CDR3 DNA is TGTGCCAGCAGTTACGGGGACAGGGTCTACGAGCAGTACTTC.

The rearrangement joins TRBV14 to TRBJ2-3, with 8 bases aligning to TRBD2. CDR3 length: 16 residues. The V gene end was trimmed by 2 bases and the J gene end by 0 bases; junction bases not matched to a gene: 4. Looked up from germline, CDR1 is SGHDN and CDR2 is FVKESK. The CDR3 nucleotides are TGTGCCAGCAGCCAACGGGGGGGGCTGAGCACAGATACGCAGTATTTT. It translates to CASSQRGGLSTDTQYF.

The chain joins TRBV28 to TRBJ1-5; 9 nucleotides agree with TRBD1. The CDR3 sequence is 16 residues long. The germline gives CDR1 MDHEN, CDR2 SYDVKM. Trimming cost V 10 bases and J 0 bases; bases outside gene matches: 10. In nucleotides, the CDR3 is TGTGCCATCGGTGACAGGGGGGTGGTTAGCAATCAGCCCCAGCATTTT. Its translation is CAIGDRGVVSNQPQHF. Full variable domain (remainder filled in from reference TRBV28 and TRBJ1-5): DVKVTQSSRYLVKRTGEKVFLECVQDMDHENMFWYRQDPGLGLRLIYFSYDVKMKEKGDIPEGYSVSREKKERFSLILESASTNQTSMYLCAIGDRGVVSNQPQHFGDGTRLSIL.